The 6 T cell receptor beta chains in this list originate from one sample, sequenced in a study of blood T cell repertoires in COVID-19 (dated by TCRdb to about 2020). Libraries were constructed by the immunoSEQ multiplex PCR assay. In its TCRdb copy, this immuneACCESS table keeps in-frame sequences only and misses some clones. Where compared with another copy, unresolved V genes explain less than half of these, and the others have no known cause. This sample gives just over 300,000 clones in total; roughly 90% of them show up just once. Jointly, the top ten make up 8% to 9% of the sample. Sequenced sample: PBMCs or T cells enriched from blood (not recorded which). These receptors were obtained from a young woman who had recovered from COVID-19.

The CDR3 region has the DNA TGTGCCAGCAGTGCGGGAGGTACAAGCAGCACCGGGGAGCTGTTTTTT. It translates to CASSAGGTSSTGELFF. The genes are TRBV28 and TRBJ2-2; 8 bases line up with TRBD2. The J segment lost 4 bases and the V segment lost 5 bases, leaving 9 bases of the junction unmatched. CDR3 size: 16 residues. Germline CDR1 is MDHEN and CDR2 is SYDVKM.

The rearrangement uses TRBV19 and TRBJ2-5; a weak D match, TRBD1 (6 bases). V was trimmed by 6 bases and J by 2 bases, leaving 16 bases between them. Per germline, CDR1 LNHDA and CDR2 SQIVND (reference sequence). CDR3 length: 15 residues. As DNA, the CDR3 is TGTGCCAGTAGCATTACACCGGGACAACAAGAGACCCAGTACTTC. Its translation: CASSITPGQQETQYF.

The gene calls are TRBV28 and TRBJ1-2, with TRBD1 as a possible D gene (5 bases). Germline V gives CDR1 MDHEN, CDR2 SYDVKM. The CDR3 covers 18 residues. V was pared by 5 bases and J by 3 bases, with 25 bases between. CDR3 region: CASSLTNRYRVRDYGYTF. The DNA for the CDR3 is TGTGCCAGCAGTCTTACCAACAGGTATCGGGTCCGCGACTATGGCTACACCTTC.

This rearrangement joins TRBV7-2 to TRBJ2-2; TRBD2 aligns across 7 bases. Per germline, CDR1 SGHTA and CDR2 FQGNSA. V lost 6 bases, J lost 4 bases, and 8 bases stayed unmatched. The CDR3 length is 15 residues. CDR3 amino acids: CASRALRGTTGELFF. For the CDR3, the DNA is TGTGCCAGCAGAGCTTTGCGGGGGACCACCGGGGAGCTGTTTTTT.

This chain joins TRBV9 and TRBJ2-7, with 12 bases that match TRBD2. V lost 0 bases, J lost 9 bases, and 10 bases stayed unmatched. Germline assignment: CDR1 SGDLS and CDR2 YYNGEE. The CDR3 spans 16 residues. The CDR3 DNA sequence: TGTGCCAGCAGCGTAGATGGAGGGACTAGCGGGTTTGGGCAGTACTTC. Amino acids: CASSVDGGTSGFGQYF.

Note on this clone: Other DNA sequences in this sample translate to the same CDR3. J is TRBJ2-1 and V is TRBV2; 11 nucleotides align to TRBD2. The germline gives CDR1 SNHLY, CDR2 FYNNEI. The CDR3 runs 14 residues. With V trimmed by 8 bases and J by 5 bases, 5 bases remained unmatched. CDR3: CASRGTSGDNEQFF. In DNA, the CDR3 is TGTGCCAGCCGGGGGACTAGCGGAGACAATGAGCAGTTCTTC. Together with reference TRBV2 and TRBJ2-1, the CDR3 gives the full variable domain: EPEVTQTPSHQVTQMGQEVILRCVPISNHLYFYWYRQILGQKVEFLVSFYNNEISEKSEIFDDQFSVERPDGSNFTLKIRSTKLEDSAMYFCASRGTSGDNEQFFGPGTRLTVL.